This T cell receptor (beta chain) comes out of a study of T-cell memory formation after mild COVID-19. It was 5'RACE with constant-segment primers that produced the TCR alpha and TCR beta cDNA libraries, which carried sample barcodes and UMIs. MiXCR, applied by TCRdb to the 5' RACE reads, yields one record per CDR3 protein. The sample consists of approximately 500,000 distinct CDR3 sequences, around a quarter of them appearing once. This clonotype was detected many times. The junction differs from germline at one of its ends, possibly a read error. Germline values: CDR1 SGHNT, CDR2 YENEEA. This CDR3 comprises 17 residues.

Specimen: PBMCs or a T cell subset sorted from them (not recorded which). The sequence came from an adult woman who had mild COVID-19 (a few samples of this study predate the infection). Cell type and time point are not known. The chain has TRBV11-3 and TRBJ2-1; TRBD2 aligns across 12 bases. The DNA for the CDR3 is TGTGCCAGCAGCCTAGATCGACTAGCGGGAGTAAACAATGAGCAGTTCTTC. Its protein product is CASSLDRLAGVNNEQFF.